This TCR beta chain was captured by sequencing in a study of beta chain features in type 1 diabetes. About the research overall: In all, about 110 million sorted cells from all samples were analyzed.

The isolated RNA, all of it, was reverse transcribed, so expressed TCRB transcripts were what got sequenced. The method was immunoSEQ multiplex PCR; TCRdb's version includes in-frame clones alone and lacks a portion of them. The data contain 500,000 to 650,000 clones, over 10% of them seen just once; the ten biggest clones take up 0.09% to 0.15%. This clone has only a few counts. Its cognate antigen is unknown. Study-level results: Shorter TCRB CDR3s, moderately but significantly so, marked every one of the four CD4+ subsets in Type 1 diabetes patients.

Every donor provided one heparinised blood draw, which averaged roughly 120 mL. Germline V CDR1 and CDR2: ENHRY, SYGVKD. V gave up 3 bases and J gave up 0 bases; unmatched junction bases: 10. CDR3 length: 19 residues. Sequencing was carried out using naive CD4+ T cells from blood. J is TRBJ2-1 and V is TRBV10-3; 11 bases agree with TRBD2. This TCR came from a man aged 30 to 45 with type 1 diabetes. CDR3 region: CAISDATGLAGGSYNEQFF. The CDR3 region has the DNA TGTGCCATCAGTGACGCGACCGGACTAGCGGGCGGCTCCTACAATGAGCAGTTCTTC.